The 17 T cell receptor beta chains in this list originate from one sample, sequenced in a study of neurological immune-mediated disorders. Via MiXCR, TCRdb re-called the 5' RACE reads, giving one row per CDR3 protein. The table lists tens of thousands of distinct CDR3 sequences, 2% to 2.5% of them singletons. Material: PBMCs. The receptors were sampled from a man aged 50-59 years with multiple sclerosis.

This clonotype was found many times. J is TRBJ2-2 and V is TRBV5-1, with D perhaps TRBD1 (6 bases). CDR1 is SGHRS, CDR2 YFSETQ, per germline. The CDR3 consists of 15 residues. V was pared by 4 bases and J by 3 bases, with 13 bases between. The CDR3 DNA reads TGCGCCAGCAGCCTTGGGGGCCCCGACACCGGGGAGCTGTTTTTT. Its protein product is CASSLGGPDTGELFF.

Ten or more counts support this clonotype. This chain joins TRBV20-1 and TRBJ2-7, with D possibly matching TRBD1 (5 bases). The CDR3 length is 14 residues. Between the trimmed V and J ends, which lost 3 bases and 3 bases, there was a span of 15 bases. The germline V gene encodes CDR1 DFQATT and CDR2 SNEGSKA (reference sequence). This CDR3 reads CSARTRQQLYEQYF. For the CDR3, the DNA is TGCAGTGCTAGGACAAGACAGCAGCTCTACGAGCAGTACTTC.

This chain joins TRBV3-1 and TRBJ2-3, with 7 nucleotides matching TRBD2. CDR3 length: 14 amino acids. CDR1 is LGHDT and CDR2 is YNNKEL in the germline V gene (reference sequence). Germline trimming cut 4 bases from V and 5 bases from J; bases unmatched to any gene: 6. CDR3 region: CASSPEGGGDTQYF. DNA of the CDR3: TGTGCCAGCAGCCCGGAGGGCGGGGGAGATACGCAGTATTTT.

In this sample, this clonotype turned up many times. The gene calls are TRBV20-1 and TRBJ1-2, with a tentative D call TRBD1 (6 bases). This CDR3 spans 13 amino acids. Deletions cut 5 bases from V and 6 bases from J, with 16 bases between. Germline V gene data show CDR1 as DFQATT and CDR2 as SNEGSKA (reference sequence). Here the CDR3 reads CSAVRQAGDGYTF. Here the CDR3 DNA reads TGCAGTGCTGTTAGACAGGCCGGGGATGGCTACACCTTC.

This clonotype showed up many times. The V gene is TRBV5-5, the J gene TRBJ2-7; 7 nucleotides align to TRBD1. CDR3 length: 15 amino acids. The germline gives CDR1 SGHKS, CDR2 YYEKEE (reference sequence). V shed 2 bases and J 0 bases; nucleotides not matched to a gene: 5. The CDR3 region has the DNA TGTGCCAGCAGCTTTAGGGACAGAAGCTCCTACGAGCAGTACTTC. The encoded protein is CASSFRDRSSYEQYF. The complete variable domain, with remaining parts taken from reference TRBV5-5 and TRBJ2-7, reads DAGVTQSPTHLIKTRGQQVTLRCSPISGHKSVSWYQQVLGQGPQFIFQYYEKEERGRGNFPDRFSARQFPNYSSELNVNALLLGDSALYLCASSFRDRSSYEQYFGPGTRLTVT.

In its sample, this clonotype was seen many times. The chain combines TRBV5-6 with TRBJ2-4; D remains ambiguous. The CDR3 is made up of 17 amino acids. The germline CDR1 and CDR2 sequences are SGHDT and YYEEEE. The V and J ends lost 1 base and 0 bases respectively, with 14 bases between them. The CDR3 region is CASSLTRRVVAKNIQYF. CDR3 coding DNA: TGTGCCAGCAGCTTGACGCGACGAGTGGTAGCCAAAAACATTCAGTACTTC.

This clonotype was detected ten times or more. CDR3 DNA: TGTGCCAGCAGCTTAGTGTCTAGACGAAAAGAGACCCAGTACTTC. As protein: CASSLVSRRKETQYF. The V and J genes are TRBV7-8 and TRBJ2-5; the D is unclear. Per germline, CDR1 SGHVS and CDR2 FQNEAQ. This CDR3 has 15 residues. V dropped 1 base and J dropped 3 bases, with 12 bases sitting between them.

This clonotype occurred many times. The rearrangement joins TRBV7-2 to TRBJ2-1, with 7 bases that match TRBD2. J lost 7 bases, V lost 8 bases, and 14 bases had no gene match. This CDR3 has 15 amino acids. Germline assignment: CDR1 SGHTA and CDR2 FQGNSA. CDR3 in DNA: TGTGCCAGCTCGAGCGGGGCCTACCTTGGAAATGAGCAGTTCTTC. Its protein is CASSSGAYLGNEQFF.

This clonotype occurred many times. The V gene is TRBV12-3 or TRBV12-4, the J gene TRBJ2-1, with D hard to call. The V end lost 11 bases, the J end lost 8 bases, and 16 bases lay between the germline ends. The CDR3 has 12 residues. The CDR3: CASRPVGYEQFF. The CDR3 bases are TGTGCCTCTCGGCCGGTTGGGTATGAGCAGTTCTTC.

Many counts were recorded for this clonotype. The chain recombines TRBV9 with TRBJ1-1, with D perhaps TRBD1 (5 bases). Germline V CDR1 and CDR2: SGDLS, YYNGEE. This CDR3 has 15 residues. Trimming cost V 2 bases and J 0 bases, with 11 bases left between them. Written as DNA, the CDR3 is TGTGCCAGCAGCGTTACAGGAGATATGAACACTGAAGCTTTCTTT. Encoded protein: CASSVTGDMNTEAFF.

This clonotype showed up many times. This sequence joins TRBV11-1 and TRBJ1-6; 10 bases match TRBD1. CDR1 and CDR2 from the germline V gene are SGHAT and FQDESV (reference sequence). Trimming took 8 bases from V and 10 from J; bases not matched to a gene: 5. The CDR3 length is 13 residues. CDR3 nucleotide sequence: TGTGCCAGCGGGACAGGGGTCGACTCACCCCTCCACTTT. Its protein is CASGTGVDSPLHF.

A word on this clonotype: A much larger clone lies one base from this, so it may be a read error. V and J are TRBV6-6 and TRBJ1-5; possibly TRBD1 for D (5 bases). The germline V and J ends were trimmed by 2 bases and 12 bases, with 11 bases remaining between them. The CDR3 has 12 amino acids. The germline V gene has CDR1 MNHNY and CDR2 SVGAGI (reference sequence). The CDR3 nucleotides read TGTGCCAGCAGTTACGCGGGGCTGCACCAGCATTTT. It specifies CASSYAGLHQHF.

This clonotype was counted many times. V usage is TRBV20-1 and J usage is TRBJ2-1; 9 nucleotides align to TRBD2. V shed 6 bases and J 9 bases; nucleotides not matched to a gene: 9. The CDR3 length is 13 residues. The germline V gene encodes CDR1 DFQATT and CDR2 SNEGSKA (reference sequence). CDR3 in amino acids: CSAERGRGGEQFF. The CDR3 bases are TGCAGTGCCGAGCGCGGGCGGGGGGGTGAGCAGTTCTTC.

Details on this clonotype: A read error is possible here, since a much larger clone lies one base away. This chain joins TRBV6-5 and TRBJ2-7, with 9 bases matching TRBD1. Germline trimming cut 5 bases from V and 5 bases from J; bases unmatched to any gene: 1. The CDR3 runs to 12 residues. CDR1 MNHEY and CDR2 SVGAGI come from the germline V gene. CDR3 sequence: CASSGQGNEQYF. CDR3 nucleotides: TGTGCCAGCAGTGGACAGGGGAACGAGCAGTACTTC.

At least ten counts were recorded for this clonotype. This CDR3 is CASSWVEGQGVRELFF. The CDR3 coding sequence is TGCGCCAGCAGCTGGGTCGAGGGACAGGGGGTCCGGGAGCTGTTTTTT. The chain couples TRBV5-1 to TRBJ2-2; the match to TRBD1 covers 11 bases. The germline CDR1 and CDR2 sequences are SGHRS and YFSETQ. J lost 9 bases, V lost 3 bases, and 10 bases had no gene match. The CDR3 extends over 16 amino acids.

This clonotype was seen at least ten times. The J gene is TRBJ2-5, the V gene TRBV20-1; 11 bases align to TRBD2. Germline trimming cut 4 bases from V and 3 bases from J; bases unmatched to any gene: 4. The CDR3 loop spans 14 amino acids. Germline V gives CDR1 DFQATT, CDR2 SNEGSKA (reference sequence). In DNA, the CDR3 is TGCAGTGCTACTAGCGGGGGGATAAAAGAGACCCAGTACTTC. Translation gives CSATSGGIKETQYF.

This clonotype was detected many times. The chain has TRBV10-3 and TRBJ2-5; maybe TRBD1 (5 bases). This CDR3 region has 12 residues. Trimming left V 10 bases short and J 1 base short, with 10 bases between. Germline loops: CDR1 ENHRY, CDR2 SYGVKD. The CDR3 sequence is CATRDIQETQYF. CDR3 bases: TGTGCCACCAGGGATATCCAAGAGACCCAGTACTTC.